The rows below give T cell receptor beta chains drawn from one sample of a study of blood T cell repertoires in COVID-19. TCRdb's copy holds only in-frame clones and misses some; the assay was immunoSEQ multiplex PCR. The sample holds roughly 100,000 clones, approximately 90% seen once. The sequenced sample consisted of peripheral blood. These receptors all stem from a woman aged 50 to 65 with COVID-19, enrolled during active disease. CDR3s include the opening cysteine and the closing phenylalanine or tryptophan. Each record gives: V gene, J gene, clone size, D gene, CDR3 DNA, CDR3 protein. The D gene is left open where the match is weak. The size field is filled for only some rows; it gives once, few, many or a size class.

>TRBV7-6|TRBJ1-2|-|TRBD1
TGTGCCAGCAGCTTAGACGGCAGGGGGCCAGGGGGCTACACCTTC
CASSLDGRGPGGYTF
>TRBV3-1/TRBV3-2|TRBJ1-5|-|-
TGTGCCAGCAGCCAAGTCCCGGGAAGCAATCAGCCCCAGCATTTT
CASSQVPGSNQPQHF
>TRBV6-5|TRBJ1-2|-|-
TGTGCCAGCAGTCTCGGTGCAGGGTATGGCTACACCTTC
CASSLGAGYGYTF
>TRBV13|TRBJ1-1|once|TRBD1
TGTGCCAGCAGCTCCCGGGACAGGGGGAACACTGAAGCTTTCTTT
CASSSRDRGNTEAFF
>TRBV9|TRBJ1-2|-|-
TGTGCCAGCAGCGTAGCCCCAACAGGGAACTATGGCTACACCTTC
CASSVAPTGNYGYTF
>TRBV19|TRBJ2-7|-|-
TGTGCCAGTAGTATAATGGTGGCTCGGGGAAGGTACGAGCAGTACTTC
CASSIMVARGRYEQYF
>TRBV4-1|TRBJ1-4|once|-
TGCGCCAGCAGCCAAGACTGGGCGAGGGCAACTAATGAAAAACTGTTTTTT
CASSQDWARATNEKLFF
>TRBV15|TRBJ1-4|-|-
TGTGCCACCAGCAGCAGTGGTACAACTAATGAAAAACTGTTTTTT
CATSSSGTTNEKLFF
>TRBV6-5|TRBJ1-5|-|-
TGTGCCAGCAGTTCCCAACCGGGGAGCAATCAGCCCCAGCATTTT
CASSSQPGSNQPQHF
>TRBV19|TRBJ1-5|-|TRBD1
TGTGCCAGTAGTTCTCAGGGGGCTAGCAATCAGCCCCAGCATTTT
CASSSQGASNQPQHF
>TRBV7-9|TRBJ2-5|once|-
TGTGCCAGCTGTTTGGGGCTTGAGGAGACCCAGTACTTC
CASCLGLEETQYF
>TRBV6-5|TRBJ1-2|-|TRBD1
TGTGCCAGCAGTTACTCGCAGGGCAGGGGGCGCGATGGCTACACCTTC
CASSYSQGRGRDGYTF
>TRBV3-1/TRBV3-2|TRBJ1-2|-|-
TGTGCCAGCAGTCTCGGGACGGGGGACTATGGCTACACCTTC
CASSLGTGDYGYTF
>TRBV19|TRBJ1-5|-|-
TGTGCCAGTAGTATTCAGGGAGGTAGCAATCAGCCCCAGCATTTT
CASSIQGGSNQPQHF
>TRBV6-1|TRBJ1-5|-|-
TGTGCCAGCAGTGAATTCATCGAGATTAATCAGCCCCAGCATTTT
CASSEFIEINQPQHF
>TRBV28|TRBJ1-1|-|-
TGTGCCAGCAGTTTGAGAGGAGCTGAAGCTTTCTTT
CASSLRGAEAFF
>TRBV28|TRBJ2-6|-|-
TGTGCCAGCAGCTTCAAAGAGGGACTTTCTCACGTCCTGACTTTC
CASSFKEGLSHVLTF
>TRBV5-1|TRBJ2-2|-|-
TGCGCCAGCAGCTTGGGACAGAACACCGGGGAGCTGTTTTTT
CASSLGQNTGELFF
>TRBV7-2|TRBJ1-2|few|TRBD1
TGTGCCAGCAGCGCAGGGGGGATGGCCTATGGCTACACCTTC
CASSAGGMAYGYTF
>TRBV7-6|TRBJ1-2|few|TRBD1
TGTGCCAGCAGCCCTAGGAGGGGGCGGGGCTATGGCTACACCTTC
CASSPRRGRGYGYTF
>TRBV3-1/TRBV3-2|TRBJ2-3|-|TRBD2
TGTGCCAGCAGCCAAGGCGCGACTAGCGGGGGGGCAGGCACAGATACGCAGTATTTT
CASSQGATSGGAGTDTQYF
>TRBV4-3|TRBJ1-4|once|-
TGCGCCAGCAGCCAAGAGAGGGGGGGCATCGGCTTTGGGGAAAAACTGTTTTTT
CASSQERGGIGFGEKLFF
>TRBV2|TRBJ1-2|-|TRBD1
TGTGCCAGTGGTCGGGGACAGAATAACTATGGCTACACCTTC
CASGRGQNNYGYTF
>TRBV4-3|TRBJ2-3|-|TRBD2
TGCGCCAGCAGTCCCCGAGGGACTAGCGGGGGGACAGATACGCAGTATTTT
CASSPRGTSGGTDTQYF
>TRBV2|TRBJ2-2|-|-
TGTGCCAGCAGTGAACTAACGAACACCGGGGAGCTGTTTTTT
CASSELTNTGELFF
>TRBV7-2|TRBJ2-1|-|TRBD2
TGTGCCTCAAAGGGGACTAGCGATCGGGGCTCCTACAATGAGCAGTTCTTC
CASKGTSDRGSYNEQFF
>TRBV4-2|TRBJ2-6|-|-
TGTGCCAGCAGCGGGAGCTCTGGGGCCAACGTCCTGACTTTC
CASSGSSGANVLTF
>TRBV9|TRBJ2-5|-|-
TGTGCCAGCAGCGTAGGTTTTGGGTCTAGCCCCCAAGAGACCCAGTACTTC
CASSVGFGSSPQETQYF
>TRBV28|TRBJ1-1|-|TRBD1
TGTGCCAGCAGCTATAGGGACAGAGACACTGAAGCTTTCTTT
CASSYRDRDTEAFF
>TRBV21-1|TRBJ2-1|-|-
TGTGCCAGCACCCCAGGGCCGGATAACTACAATGAGCAGTTCTTC
CASTPGPDNYNEQFF
>TRBV9|TRBJ1-1|-|-
TGTGCCAGCAGCGTAGCGGACACCCGAGACATGAACACTGAAGCTTTCTTT
CASSVADTRDMNTEAFF
>TRBV4-1|TRBJ1-5|-|-
TGCGCCAGCAGCCAAGCCGGGAGTTGGAGCAATCAGCCCCAGCATTTT
CASSQAGSWSNQPQHF
>TRBV2|TRBJ1-5|once|-
TGTGCCAGCAGTCACCGGGTTTTCAATCAGCCCCAGCATTTT
CASSHRVFNQPQHF
>TRBV4-1|TRBJ1-1|-|TRBD1
TGCGCCAGCAGAGGGACAGGGGATTTTTTGAACACTGAAGCTTTCTTT
CASRGTGDFLNTEAFF
>TRBV28|TRBJ1-2|-|-
TGTGCCAGCGGAACTGGGGGCAGTAACTATGGCTACACCTTC
CASGTGGSNYGYTF
>TRBV12-3/TRBV12-4|TRBJ1-1|-|TRBD1
TGTGCCAGCAGTTACGGACAGGGGGCGGTGGCTTTCTTT
CASSYGQGAVAFF
>TRBV6-1|TRBJ1-1|-|-
TGTGCCAGCAGTCATGGTGAAGCTAACACTGAAGCTTTCTTT
CASSHGEANTEAFF
>TRBV7-2|TRBJ1-5|-|TRBD1
TGTGCCAGCAGCTTAACGACAGGGATGGGTCAGCCCCAGCATTTT
CASSLTTGMGQPQHF
>TRBV30|TRBJ1-1|-|-
TGTGCCTGGAGTGTACTTCATACTGAAGCTTTCTTT
CAWSVLHTEAFF
>TRBV6-5|TRBJ1-3|-|-
TGTGCCAGCAGCCTACAGGCGTCTGGAAACACCATATATTTT
CASSLQASGNTIYF
>TRBV7-3|TRBJ2-1|once|-
TGTGCCAGCAGCTTAAATCCAGGGCATAACTCCTACAATGAGCAGTTCTTC
CASSLNPGHNSYNEQFF
>TRBV7-9|TRBJ1-5|-|TRBD1
TGTGCCAGCAGCTTAGGAACCGGACAGGGGGGCAATCAGCCCCAGCATTTT
CASSLGTGQGGNQPQHF
>TRBV12-3/TRBV12-4|TRBJ1-2|-|TRBD1
TGTGCCAGCAGCTGGGACAGGGCGGGCGGCTACACCTTC
CASSWDRAGGYTF
>TRBV24-1|TRBJ2-5|few|-
TGTGCCACCAGTGGAAGGGGTTCGGAGACCCAGTACTTC
CATSGRGSETQYF
>TRBV5-1|TRBJ2-1|once|TRBD1
TGCGCCAGCAGCTTGGCCGGGACAGGGGCGTTCAATGAGCAGTTCTTC
CASSLAGTGAFNEQFF
>TRBV9|TRBJ2-7|-|-
TGTGCCAGCAGCGCCCTCGGGATCCCCAGCTCCTACGAGCAGTACTTC
CASSALGIPSSYEQYF
>TRBV28|TRBJ2-7|-|TRBD1
TGTGCCAGCAGTCCGGGACAGTCCCTCGAGCAGTACTTC
CASSPGQSLEQYF
>TRBV25-1|TRBJ1-2|-|-
TGTGCCAGCAGTGTGACAGCCCTTGGCGGCTACACCTTC
CASSVTALGGYTF
>TRBV30|TRBJ2-3|-|TRBD2
TGTGCCTGGAGAGCCCTTGTCGCTAGCGGACCCACAGATACGCAGTATTTT
CAWRALVASGPTDTQYF